The 22 T cell receptor beta chains listed next were all sequenced from one sample in a study of human T cells and chemical hapten exposure. MiXCR, applied by TCRdb to the RACE reads, yields one record per CDR3 protein. The sample shows some 77,000 distinct CDR3 sequences, 8.5% to 9.5% of them seen only once. The time point is: healthy volunteer bleed at 6 weeks. Unseparated into fractions, whole blood served as the source from which total RNA was extracted. Material: whole blood. The origin of the receptors is a female donor in good health. Some clones in this sample may be carry-over from other donors' samples.

A few counts support this clonotype. V usage is TRBV7-9 and J usage is TRBJ1-1; D remains unclear. The CDR3 has 14 amino acids. Germline values: CDR1 SEHNR, CDR2 FQNEAQ (reference sequence). V was shortened by 3 bases and J by 0 bases, with 8 bases between the two germline ends. The CDR3 region is CASSFHTVNTEAFF. The CDR3 coding sequence is TGTGCCAGCAGCTTTCATACAGTGAACACTGAAGCTTTCTTT.

Remarks on this clonotype: A much larger clone is a single base away; this may be a read error. The genes are TRBV27 and TRBJ2-5; tentatively, D is TRBD1 (7 bases). The CDR3 is 13 residues long. Germline V gives CDR1 MNHEY, CDR2 SMNVEV (reference sequence). The CDR3 DNA is TGTGTCAGCGGAGGGGGCAATCGAGAGACCCAGTACTTC. Translation gives CVSGGGNRETQYF.

This clonotype was seen repeatedly, ten times or more. The chain is built from TRBV6-5 and TRBJ2-1; D ambiguous. The CDR3 length is 13 residues. The germline V and J ends were trimmed by 3 bases and 3 bases, with 6 bases remaining between them. The germline gives CDR1 MNHEY, CDR2 SVGAGI. The DNA of the CDR3 is TGTGCCAGCAGTTATACAGTCTACAATGAGCAGTTCTTC. Translation gives CASSYTVYNEQFF.

The rearrangement joins TRBV4-2 to TRBJ1-4; 8 bases are shared with TRBD1. The CDR3 contains 16 residues. Trimming took 4 bases from V and 6 from J; bases not matched to a gene: 10. Germline V lookup: CDR1 LGHNA, CDR2 YNFKEQ. The DNA for the CDR3 is TGTGCCAGCAGCCTAGGAGTAGGACAGGGAGATGAAAAACTGTTTTTT. Translating gives CASSLGVGQGDEKLFF.

The sample holds many counts of this clonotype. This chain connects TRBV20-1 to TRBJ2-2, with D perhaps TRBD2 (5 bases). V lost 3 bases and J 6 bases, leaving 11 bases between the germline ends. Germline V gene lookup returns CDR1 DFQATT and CDR2 SNEGSKA (reference sequence). The CDR3 length is 13 residues. The CDR3 DNA sequence: TGCAGTGCTAGCGGGCCTAGCCCCGGGGAGCTGTTTTTT. Its translation is CSASGPSPGELFF.

Only a few counts were recorded for this clonotype. V is TRBV28 and J is TRBJ2-5; D tentatively fits TRBD1 or TRBD2 (6 bases each). This CDR3 comprises 15 residues. Germline lookup yields CDR1 MDHEN and CDR2 SYDVKM. The V gene lost 4 bases and the J gene lost 6 bases, with 18 bases spanning the gap. In DNA, the CDR3 is TGTGCCAGCAGTTCCCCCCGAGGGGGGAGACAGACCCAGTACTTC. Translation gives CASSSPRGGRQTQYF.

The CDR3 here is CASTPMRGGEAFF. The DNA for the CDR3 is TGTGCCAGCACCCCCATGCGGGGGGGTGAAGCTTTCTTT. The chain carries TRBV7-9 and TRBJ1-1, with D perhaps matching TRBD1 (5 bases). V lost 7 bases and J lost 7, with 16 bases in between. Per germline, CDR1 SEHNR and CDR2 FQNEAQ (reference sequence). This CDR3 spans 13 amino acids.

This chain connects TRBV2 to TRBJ1-1; D unclear. The V gene's germline CDR1 is SNHLY and CDR2 FYNNEI. The CDR3 is 16 amino acids. Trimming took 5 bases from V and 4 from J, leaving 20 bases between them. The CDR3 spells CASSLWGIGGATEAFF. The CDR3 nucleotides read TGTGCCAGCAGTTTATGGGGTATTGGAGGTGCCACTGAAGCTTTCTTT.

This clonotype came up many times. The chain is built from TRBV3-1 and TRBJ2-3; no reliable D call. CDR1 is LGHDT and CDR2 is YNNKEL in the germline V gene (reference sequence). This CDR3 region has 13 residues. V shed 1 base and J shed 14 bases, with 16 bases lying between them. In DNA, the CDR3 is TGTGCCAGCAGCCAAGGGAGCCCACTCTGGCGGTATTTT. This gives the protein CASSQGSPLWRYF.

The V call is TRBV7-2, the J call TRBJ1-1; perhaps TRBD1 as D (6 bases). CDR1 and CDR2 (germline): SGHTA, FQGNSA. Trimming took off 5 bases at V and 10 bases at J, with 14 bases between the two ends. The CDR3 length is 12 residues. DNA for the CDR3: TGTGCCAGCAGCCCCGCAACAGGGAGAGCTTTCTTT. It encodes CASSPATGRAFF. The entire variable domain, with the rest obtained from reference TRBV7-2 and TRBJ1-1, is as follows: GAGVSQSPSNKVTEKGKDVELRCDPISGHTALYWYRQSLGQGLEFLIYFQGNSAPDKSGLPSDRFSAERTGGSVSTLTIQRTQQEDSAVYLCASSPATGRAFFGQGTRLTVV.

This clonotype was seen repeatedly, ten times or more. The chain combines TRBV7-9 with TRBJ2-1; TRBD2 matches 10 bases. V lost 3 bases to trimming and J lost 2 bases; unmatched junction nucleotides: 4. The germline V gene encodes CDR1 SEHNR and CDR2 FQNEAQ (reference sequence). The CDR3 runs to 16 residues. CDR3 DNA sequence: TGTGCCAGCAGCTTCCTAGGGACTAGCGCCTACAATGAGCAGTTCTTC. Translated: CASSFLGTSAYNEQFF.

This clonotype appeared a few times. The gene calls are TRBV21-1 and TRBJ2-5; no check of the table's D call, TRBD1, against the DNA was made. TRBV21-1 represents a pseudogene. The CDR3 loop spans 16 amino acids. The CDR3 DNA reads TGTGCCAGCAGCAAATGGGAGGCCTCGCCCCCAGAGACCCAGTACTTC. Its protein is CASSKWEASPPETQYF.

This clonotype has a handful of counts. The chain couples TRBV10-3 to TRBJ1-6; the match to TRBD1 covers 7 bases. Germline trimming cut 0 bases from V and 8 bases from J; bases unmatched to any gene: 1. Germline V gene sequence: CDR1 ENHRY, CDR2 SYGVKD. CDR3 length: 14 amino acids. CDR3 amino acids: CAISESGQDSPLHF. Here the CDR3 DNA reads TGTGCCATCAGTGAGTCAGGACAGGATTCACCCCTCCACTTT.

This clonotype was detected only a few times. This sequence may be a read error, since a much larger clone differs from it by one base. The CDR3 loop is CASGETGPIRYF. CDR3 bases: TGTGCCAGCGGAGAGACGGGGCCGATAAGGTACTTC. The chain recombines TRBV28 with TRBJ2-7, with D tentatively TRBD1 or TRBD2 (5 bases each). The germline gives CDR1 MDHEN, CDR2 SYDVKM. There are 12 residues in the CDR3. V lost 8 bases to trimming and J lost 12 bases, with 20 bases between them.

This clonotype was observed at least ten times. This rearrangement joins TRBV4-2 to TRBJ2-7; 8 bases agree with TRBD2. The ends lost 0 bases at V and 2 bases at J; junction bases unmatched: 3. Germline V gene lookup returns CDR1 LGHNA and CDR2 YNFKEQ. This CDR3 has 15 residues. In DNA, the CDR3 is TGTGCCAGCAGCCAAGACCCTAGCGGGCCCTACGAGCAGTACTTC. Translation: CASSQDPSGPYEQYF.

This clonotype occurred many times. The genes are TRBV11-3 and TRBJ2-1, with 8 nucleotides matching TRBD1. The CDR3 is 16 residues long. Per the germline V gene, CDR1 is SGHNT and CDR2 is YENEEA. V trimming: 1 base; J trimming: 5 bases; junction bases outside the gene matches: 7. The CDR3 bases are TGTGCCAGCAGCTTAGGTGATGGGACAGGACACAATGAGCAGTTCTTC. Translating gives CASSLGDGTGHNEQFF.

This clonotype has just a few counts. The genes are TRBV18 and TRBJ1-2; TRBD1 might be the D (5 bases). Trimming left V 0 bases short and J 5 bases short, with 10 bases between. The CDR3 totals 14 residues. Looked up from germline, CDR1 is KGHSH and CDR2 is LQKENI. This chain's CDR3 is CASSPPGGPYGYTF. In DNA, the CDR3 is TGTGCCAGCTCACCACCGGGGGGACCTTATGGCTACACCTTC.

This clonotype was detected many times. The rearrangement joins TRBV20-1 to TRBJ2-7; 7 nucleotides line up with TRBD1. V lost 3 bases to trimming and J lost 0 bases; unmatched junction nucleotides: 8. CDR1 is DFQATT, CDR2 SNEGSKA, per germline (reference sequence). The CDR3 length is 15 residues. The CDR3 region is CSARAPGQSSYEQYF. CDR3 in DNA: TGCAGTGCTAGGGCCCCGGGACAGAGCTCCTACGAGCAGTACTTC.

The rearrangement uses TRBV7-2 and TRBJ1-1; D is unclear. Germline CDR1 reads SGHTA; CDR2 reads FQGNSA. The CDR3 has 13 amino acids. V dropped 3 bases and J dropped 4 bases, with 9 bases sitting between them. CDR3 bases: TGTGCCAGCAGCTTGATGGCTGCCACTGAAGCTTTCTTT. It codes for CASSLMAATEAFF.

This clonotype was counted at least ten times. The chain joins TRBV11-2 to TRBJ1-4; 7 bases are shared with TRBD1. The junction had 14 bases not matched to a gene; V was cut back by 5 bases and J by 5 bases. The germline CDR1 and CDR2 sequences are SGHAT and FQNNGV. The CDR3 has 17 amino acids. DNA of the CDR3: TGTGCCAGCAGCAGGCCGGGACAGCTGTTTCGAAATGAAAAACTGTTTTTT. This sequence encodes CASSRPGQLFRNEKLFF.

There are many counts of this clonotype. The genes are TRBV20-1 and TRBJ1-5; weak D call: TRBD1 (5 bases). V lost 0 bases and J lost 2, with 8 bases in between. The CDR3 has 14 amino acids. Germline CDR1 is DFQATT and CDR2 is SNEGSKA (reference sequence). The CDR3 sequence is CSARDLQGNQPQHF. CDR3 in DNA: TGCAGTGCTAGAGATTTACAGGGCAATCAGCCCCAGCATTTT.

The chain is built from TRBV29-1 and TRBJ2-1; no firm D call. The CDR3 loop spans 10 amino acids. The germline V gene has CDR1 SQVTM and CDR2 ANQGSEA. Deletions cut 7 bases from V and 8 bases from J, with 9 bases between. The CDR3 is CSGRIDEQFF. CDR3 nucleotides: TGCAGCGGTAGGATCGATGAGCAGTTCTTC.